A single sample gave rise to the 18 T cell receptor beta chains below, sequenced in a study of blood T cell repertoires in COVID-19 (dated by TCRdb to 2018 to 2020). Library prep was done by the immunoSEQ multiplex PCR assay. Not all clones reach the TCRdb copy of this immuneACCESS table, which keeps in-frame sequences only. Checked studies attribute under half of the gap to unresolved V genes and leave the rest unexplained. Recorded for this sample are 400,000 to 500,000 clones; more than 70% of them occurred a single time. The top ten constitute less than 1.5% of the sample. What was sequenced was PBMCs or T cells enriched from blood (not recorded which). Receptor source: a woman aged 18-29 years who had been exposed to COVID-19.

The rearrangement uses TRBV7-8 and TRBJ1-1; D possibly corresponds to TRBD1 (5 bases). The CDR3 length is 15 residues. Trimming stripped 5 bases from V and 2 bases from J, with 15 bases between. From germline, CDR1 is SGHVS and CDR2 FQNEAQ. CDR3 coding DNA: TGTGCCAGCAGCCCAGTGTTAGGGGTTAACACTGAAGCTTTCTTT. Translated: CASSPVLGVNTEAFF.

The rearrangement links TRBV10-2 to TRBJ2-7; a weak D match, TRBD1 (6 bases). The germline V gene encodes CDR1 WSHSY and CDR2 SAAADI. This CDR3 is 14 amino acids long. V was clipped by 6 bases and J by 5 bases, with 17 bases between them. CDR3 coding DNA: TGCGCCAGCAGCCGTCTAGGGGGTAGCAACGAGCAGTACTTC. It is translated as CASSRLGGSNEQYF.

The genes are TRBV7-3 and TRBJ2-3, with 11 nucleotides matching TRBD2. The V segment lost 3 bases and the J segment 5 bases; nucleotides outside the gene matches: 4. CDR3 length equals 15 residues. Germline lookup yields CDR1 SGHTA and CDR2 FQGTGA. The CDR3 DNA reads TGTGCCAGCAGCTTTAGCGGGGGGGCGGTAGATACGCAGTATTTT. Translation: CASSFSGGAVDTQYF.

This clone occurred once. Other DNA sequences of this sample code for an identical CDR3. V usage is TRBV27 and J usage is TRBJ2-3, with a weak D call TRBD1 (6 bases). The V gene lost 2 bases and the J gene lost 6 bases, with 6 bases spanning the gap. Germline V CDR1 and CDR2: MNHEY, SMNVEV (reference sequence). The CDR3 loop spans 12 amino acids. Here the CDR3 reads CASSLGGDTQYF. The CDR3 DNA is TGTGCCAGCAGTTTAGGGGGCGATACGCAGTATTTT.

The J gene is TRBJ2-5, the V gene TRBV27; 13 bases line up with TRBD2. The CDR3 spans 15 residues. Germline V lookup: CDR1 MNHEY, CDR2 SMNVEV (reference sequence). The V gene end was trimmed by 6 bases and the J gene end by 2 bases; junction bases not matched to a gene: 3. This CDR3 is CASRPLAGGQETQYF. The CDR3 DNA reads as TGTGCCAGCAGACCACTAGCGGGAGGGCAAGAGACCCAGTACTTC.

This rearrangement joins TRBV29-1 to TRBJ2-3; D might be TRBD1 (5 bases). This CDR3 spans 15 amino acids. With 3 bases removed from V and 2 bases from J, the gap between germline ends came to 15 bases. CDR1 and CDR2 (germline): SQVTM, ANQGSEA. For the CDR3, the DNA is TGCAGCGTTGACAAGGGGTCGAGCTACACAGATACGCAGTATTTT. Encoded protein: CSVDKGSSYTDTQYF.

This clone was counted only a few times. The rearrangement links TRBV4-1 to TRBJ1-2; tentative D call: TRBD1 (6 bases). The CDR3 is 15 amino acids. Germline V CDR1 and CDR2: MGHRA, YSYEKL. V gave up 1 base and J gave up 4 bases, with 13 bases separating them. This CDR3 is CASSQVGGGGYGYTF. In DNA, the CDR3 is TGCGCCAGCAGCCAAGTCGGGGGGGGCGGCTATGGCTACACCTTC.

The chain is built from TRBV24-1 and TRBJ2-1; 11 nucleotides line up with TRBD2. J gave up 15 bases and V 3 bases, and 3 bases lay outside the gene matches. This CDR3 spans 12 amino acids. Germline V gives CDR1 KGHDR, CDR2 SFDVKD. The DNA of the CDR3 is TGTGCCACCAGTGATCGACTAGCGGGACGGTTCTTC. Protein sequence: CATSDRLAGRFF.

The V call is TRBV19, the J call TRBJ1-1, with a possible D match to TRBD1 (5 bases). Germline V gene lookup returns CDR1 LNHDA and CDR2 SQIVND (reference sequence). This CDR3 is built from 16 residues. The ends were cut back, 3 bases at V and 4 bases at J, with 18 bases in the middle. The CDR3, as DNA: TGTGCCAGTAGTATTATGGGCCGGGGGGGTATCACTGAAGCTTTCTTT. Encoded protein: CASSIMGRGGITEAFF.

This chain joins TRBV5-8 and TRBJ1-3; the D gene is possibly TRBD1 (6 bases). V shed 7 bases and J shed 0 bases, with 14 bases lying between them. Germline CDR1 reads SGHTS; CDR2 reads YDEGEE. The CDR3 length is 15 residues. The DNA for the CDR3 is TGTGCCAGCTTCCCGACAGGCCGCTCTGGAAACACCATATATTTT. It yields the protein CASFPTGRSGNTIYF.

This clone was seen a single time. CDR3 nucleotides: TGTGCCAGCAGTTCTACTACGAACTACGAGCAGTACTTC. Protein sequence: CASSSTTNYEQYF. The gene calls are TRBV6-5 and TRBJ2-7; D gene ambiguous. The V end lost 4 bases, the J end lost 3 bases, and 10 bases lay between the germline ends. The germline gives CDR1 MNHEY, CDR2 SVGAGI. The CDR3 sequence is 13 residues long.

The chain recombines TRBV6-6 with TRBJ2-3, with D possibly matching TRBD1 (6 bases). Between the trimmed V and J ends, which lost 6 bases and 2 bases, there was a span of 12 bases. CDR3 length: 14 residues. CDR1 and CDR2 (germline): MNHNY, SVGAGI (reference sequence). In DNA form, the CDR3 reads TGTGCCAGCAGGACGACAGGACTCACAGATACGCAGTATTTT. As protein: CASRTTGLTDTQYF.

The CDR3: CSVAKGGGTSSYEQYF. Here the CDR3 DNA reads TGCAGCGTTGCAAAGGGAGGCGGGACCTCGTCCTACGAGCAGTACTTC. This rearrangement joins TRBV29-1 to TRBJ2-7; possibly TRBD2 for D (6 bases). Between the trimmed V and J ends, which lost 4 bases and 1 base, there was a span of 20 bases. There are 16 residues in the CDR3. Germline V gene lookup returns CDR1 SQVTM and CDR2 ANQGSEA.

The J gene is TRBJ1-2, the V gene TRBV27, with 8 bases aligning to TRBD1. With V trimmed by 2 bases and J by 6 bases, 2 bases remained unmatched. The germline CDR1 and CDR2 sequences are MNHEY and SMNVEV (reference sequence). The CDR3 has 13 residues. The CDR3 sequence: CASSLAGGDGYTF. Written as DNA, the CDR3 is TGTGCCAGCAGTTTAGCAGGGGGCGATGGCTACACCTTC.

The rearrangement links TRBV11-3 to TRBJ1-3, with a weak D call TRBD1 (6 bases). CDR3 length: 15 residues. Trimming stripped 5 bases from V and 0 bases from J, with 11 bases between. Germline V gene data show CDR1 as SGHNT and CDR2 as YENEEA. The CDR3 loop reads CASSPGTTSGNTIYF. CDR3 nucleotide sequence: TGTGCCAGCAGCCCCGGGACAACCTCTGGAAACACCATATATTTT.

The CDR3 nucleotides are TGTGCCAGCACCGCTAGGAGCAGGACACCTTACAATGAGCAGTTCTTC. Its translation is CASTARSRTPYNEQFF. The genes are TRBV9 and TRBJ2-1; possible D gene TRBD1, 5 bases. CDR3 size: 16 residues. CDR1 and CDR2 (germline): SGDLS, YYNGEE. V lost 6 bases to trimming and J lost 4 bases, with 20 bases between them.

This chain uses TRBV10-1 with TRBJ2-7; TRBD1 is a possible D gene (6 bases). The V gene's germline CDR1 is WNHNN and CDR2 SYGVQD (reference sequence). CDR3 length: 14 amino acids. V shed 3 bases and J shed 2 bases, with 11 bases lying between them. The CDR3 protein is CASSDGQGTYEQYF. CDR3 nucleotides: TGCGCCAGCAGTGACGGGCAGGGGACCTACGAGCAGTACTTC.

This clone was recorded only once. The V gene is TRBV10-1, the J gene TRBJ2-7; the match to TRBD2 covers 8 bases. J was trimmed by 5 bases and V by 3 bases; bases with no gene match: 9. The CDR3 covers 15 residues. Germline lookup yields CDR1 WNHNN and CDR2 SYGVQD (reference sequence). As DNA, the CDR3 is TGCGCCAGCAGTGAATATCGGGAGGGCCGCCACGAGCAGTACTTC. This translates into CASSEYREGRHEQYF.